This T cell receptor beta chain appears in the sequencing data of a study of T-cell reconstitution after alpha-beta-depleted transplantation in children. Construction of the TCRbeta library involved unique molecular identifiers. TCRdb passed the PCR reads through MiXCR, listing each CDR3 protein once. Here the sample spans roughly 340,000 distinct CDR3 sequences, around 15% being singletons. The CDR3 runs to 15 residues. Germline V gene lookup returns CDR1 MGHDK and CDR2 SYGVNS. With 2 bases clipped from V and 3 bases from J, the junction kept 0 bases outside the gene matches. General observations from the study: Surviving thymic progenitors and recipient T cells were the source of high TCRbeta diversity at day 60 in some patients. After transplant, at about two months, alpha-beta T cells were reportedly derived from several hundred expanded graft clones. T-cell counts and diversity were attributed mostly to newly produced T cells one year after transplant.

On this clonotype: What it recognizes is unknown.

The input for sequencing was PBMCs, mostly from graft donor cells, taken 360 days after TCRalphabeta/CD19-depleted stem cell transplant. The chain combines TRBV25-1 with TRBJ2-1; 11 bases match TRBD1. The origin of this receptor is a male patient aged 2-9 years who had a stem cell transplant for acute lymphoblastic leukemia, so the T cells may come from the graft donor. The CDR3 region is CASSEGTGGYNEQFF. The CDR3 DNA is TGTGCCAGCAGTGAAGGGACAGGGGGCTACAATGAGCAGTTCTTC.